This TCR beta chain was retrieved from a study of radiation and T cells in renal cell carcinoma (dated by TCRdb to 2018 to 2021). Concerning the study at large: A total of some 55 samples underwent TCR beta sequencing, made up of 25 or so tumors and about 27 peripheral blood samples. Across all 53 samples, 4,000,000 or so unique CDR3 nucleotide sequences encoding around 2.8 million unique CDR3 amino acid sequences were identified. The final blood draw was performed at 4 weeks after radiation, at the same time as nephrectomy. General conclusions and limits of the study: Dynamics of the blood repertoire were not tracked past 4 weeks after treatment. Because no pretreatment tumor biopsies were available, whether clonotypes were present in the tumor at baseline could not be determined. The single-armed trial design could not address effects of radiation dose or scheduling on the TCR repertoire. Top tumor clonotypes rose in blood from baseline to 2 weeks post-radiation, then contracted by 4 weeks, suggesting transient expansion of tumor-resident clones.

From its cysteine to its phenylalanine, the CDR3 spans 13 amino acids. Only the CDR3 portion is preserved as DNA: 39 bases, with reading frame beginning at the first base. CDR1 and CDR2, looked up from the germline V gene (reference sequence), are GTSNPN and SVGIG. V is pared back by 4 bases and J by 5 bases, with 14 bases lying between the germline termini. TCR beta libraries were generated from genomic DNA with the immunoSEQ kit, following the manufacturer's recommendations. Library preparation used a first multiplex PCR with proprietary primers, then a second PCR adding unique barcodes, with bead cleanups after each round. Each sample batch included a kit-provided positive control reaction and a negative control reaction. The final libraries underwent checking on an Agilent 4200 TapeStation D1000 ScreenTape, volumetric pooling, and quantification by qPCR. Sequencing ran on an Illumina NextSeq500 with a MidOutput 150-cycle cartridge, using 156 Read1 and 15 Index1 cycles with kit custom primers. The pooled library was loaded at 0.9 to 1 pM with an approximately 18% PhiX control spike-in. As for how the authors treated the data: Vendor-processed data were analyzed in R, and a clonotype was defined as all T cells sharing the same CDR3 nucleotide sequence. For clone abundance analyses, frequencies were normalized to the 10,000 most abundant clones per sample. Public T cell clones, averaging fewer than five per sample, were removed before analysis. Tumor-enriched clonotypes and baseline blood-enriched clonotypes were defined as those with an abundance difference of at least 32-fold between compartments. A beta-binomial differential abundance model was used to identify clonotypes that were expanded or contracted between blood time points. Tumor-blood repertoire similarity was measured with the Baroni-Urbani and Buser coefficient, and group comparisons used two-tailed Wilcoxon tests in R. TCRdb's version of the immuneACCESS table is confined to in-frame rearrangements and falls short of the full clone set. An unresolved V gene accounts for under half of the shortfall where checked; the remainder is of unknown origin. V and J calls and clone size are those listed in that table; D and trimming were worked out from the DNA. The sample has around 30,000 clones on record, about 85% of them singletons. The top ten constitute approximately 33% of the sample.

In its sample, this clone was seen a few times. Its antigen target is currently unknown. Base qualities were left out, and no much larger clone turns up one base away. The time point label, as the study defines it: blood 4 weeks post-SBRT, at nephrectomy. This specimen's treatment or condition label, per the study, means: 15 Gy SBRT to primary tumor, nephrectomy 4 weeks later. The samples were obtained from a clinical trial, where primary renal cell carcinomas were treated with 15 Gy stereotactic body radiation therapy and then removed by nephrectomy 4 weeks afterward. To follow tumor-enriched clonotypes, serial peripheral blood was collected from radiation-treated patients at baseline and at 2 weeks and 4 weeks after SBRT. Renal cell carcinoma with clear cell pathology was present in all patients. Genomic DNA for TCR sequencing was prepared using the QIAamp DNA Blood Mini Kit (Qiagen). The analyses included just those samples that passed every quality control check.

The receptor's source is a man in his 60s with renal cell carcinoma. The sequenced sample was blood, obtained from a patient whose treatment included radiotherapy and nephrectomy. This sequence uses TRBV30 and TRBJ1-1; matching of 6 bases hints at TRBD1 as the D gene. The DNA reads as follows: TGTGCCTGGACTAACGGGGGCGCGACTGAAGCTTTCTTT. Translated, it gives CAWTNGGATEAFF.